The 2 T cell receptor beta chains reported below all come from one sample, sequenced in a study of cytotoxic CD8 clonotypes in ibrutinib-treated CLL. Method: immunoSEQ multiplex PCR; TCRdb's copy keeps in-frame clones and lacks some. The table has over 70,000 clones, 86% seen once. The material sequenced was PBMCs, taken before ibrutinib treatment. Receptors were obtained from a human donor with chronic lymphocytic leukemia.

Here the CDR3 DNA reads TGCGCCAGCAGCCAAGTTTCCAGTATGGAGACCCAGTACTTC. The encoded protein is CASSQVSSMETQYF. The V gene is TRBV4-1, the J gene TRBJ2-5; D is ambiguous. Trimming shortened V by 1 base and J by 5 bases, and 11 bases separated the two germline ends. CDR1 is MGHRA, CDR2 YSYEKL, per germline. The CDR3 extends over 14 amino acids.

The chain couples TRBV2 to TRBJ2-2; the D gene is possibly TRBD1 (5 bases). This CDR3 contains 14 residues. Trimming left V 6 bases short and J 6 bases short, with 14 bases between. CDR1 is SNHLY and CDR2 is FYNNEI in the germline V gene. The CDR3 nucleotides read TGTGCCAGCAGGTCTACAGGACACTCCGGGGAGCTGTTTTTT. Residues: CASRSTGHSGELFF.